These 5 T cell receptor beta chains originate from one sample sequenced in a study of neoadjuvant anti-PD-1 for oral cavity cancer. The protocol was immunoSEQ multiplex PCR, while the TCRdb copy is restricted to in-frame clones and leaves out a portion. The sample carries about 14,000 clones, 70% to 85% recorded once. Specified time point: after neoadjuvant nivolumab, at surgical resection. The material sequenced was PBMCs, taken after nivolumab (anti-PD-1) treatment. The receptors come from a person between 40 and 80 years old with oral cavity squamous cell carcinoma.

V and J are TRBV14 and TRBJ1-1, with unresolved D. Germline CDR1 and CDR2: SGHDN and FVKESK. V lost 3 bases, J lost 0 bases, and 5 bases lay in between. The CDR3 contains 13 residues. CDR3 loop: CASSQNMNTEAFF. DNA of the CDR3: TGTGCCAGCAGCCAGAATATGAACACTGAAGCTTTCTTT.

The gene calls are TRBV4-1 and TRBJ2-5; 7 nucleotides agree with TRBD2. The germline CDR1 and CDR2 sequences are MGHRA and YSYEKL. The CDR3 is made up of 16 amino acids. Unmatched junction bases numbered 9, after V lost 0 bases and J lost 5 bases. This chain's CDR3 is CASSQDHSGGWETQYF. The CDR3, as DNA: TGCGCCAGCAGCCAAGATCATTCGGGGGGTTGGGAGACCCAGTACTTC.

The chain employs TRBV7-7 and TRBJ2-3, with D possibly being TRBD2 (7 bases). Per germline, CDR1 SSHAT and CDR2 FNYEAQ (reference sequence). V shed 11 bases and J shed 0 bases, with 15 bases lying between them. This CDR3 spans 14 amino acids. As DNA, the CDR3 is TGTGCCGCCGGGGGGCCACTGAGCACAGATACGCAGTATTTT. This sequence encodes CAAGGPLSTDTQYF.

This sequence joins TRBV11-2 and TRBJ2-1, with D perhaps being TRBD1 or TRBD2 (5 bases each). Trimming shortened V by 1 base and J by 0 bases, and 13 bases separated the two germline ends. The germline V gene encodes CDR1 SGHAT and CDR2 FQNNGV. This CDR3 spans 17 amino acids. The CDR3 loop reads CASSLGGSRSSYNEQFF. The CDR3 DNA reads TGTGCCAGCAGCTTAGGGGGGAGCAGGAGCTCCTACAATGAGCAGTTCTTC.

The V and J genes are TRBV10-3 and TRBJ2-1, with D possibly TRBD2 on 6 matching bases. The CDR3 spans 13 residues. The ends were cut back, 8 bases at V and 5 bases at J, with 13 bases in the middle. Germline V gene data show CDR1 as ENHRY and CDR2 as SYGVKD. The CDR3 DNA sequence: TGTGCCATCGGTTTAGCGGAACACAATGAGCAGTTCTTC. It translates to CAIGLAEHNEQFF.